These 16 T cell receptor beta chains were all obtained from the same sample, sequenced in a study of shared clonotypes between healthy human individuals. Measured with immunoSEQ multiplex PCR; TCRdb has only the in-frame clones, and not every one. In the table there are roughly 500,000 clones, approximately 84% of which are singletons. Source material: PBMCs. Source of these receptors: a woman between 40 and 55 years old in good health. Some clones in this sample may be carry-over from other donors' samples.

The count of this clone is one. The chain combines TRBV2 with TRBJ1-1, with 9 bases that match TRBD1. Trimming at V came to 8 bases and at J to 0 bases, leaving 4 bases not matched to a gene. Looked up from germline, CDR1 is SNHLY and CDR2 is FYNNEI. CDR3 length: 14 amino acids. The CDR3, as DNA: TGTGCCAGCCTCAGGACAGGGGTGAACACTGAAGCTTTCTTT. The encoded protein is CASLRTGVNTEAFF.

This clone has just one count. CDR3: CASRGLVGRQYNEQFF. DNA for the CDR3: TGTGCCAGCAGGGGCCTTGTGGGGCGCCAATACAATGAGCAGTTCTTC. The chain carries TRBV2 and TRBJ2-1; perhaps TRBD1 as D (5 bases). The CDR3 extends over 16 amino acids. V shed 6 bases and J shed 4 bases, with 19 bases lying between them. Germline V gene lookup returns CDR1 SNHLY and CDR2 FYNNEI.

The chain carries TRBV28 and TRBJ2-3; 8 nucleotides line up with TRBD2. After removal of 4 bases from V and 2 bases from J, the junction contained 14 bases not matched to a gene. The germline V gene has CDR1 MDHEN and CDR2 SYDVKM. CDR3 length: 18 residues. CDR3 DNA sequence: TGTGCCAGCAGTTATCCGTGGGCGGGAGGCCCCCACACAGATACGCAGTATTTT. It encodes CASSYPWAGGPHTDTQYF.

Regarding this clone: Since a far larger clone is one base different, this is likely a read error. Other DNA variants within this sample encode the same CDR3. The genes are TRBV9 and TRBJ1-1, with a tentative D call TRBD1 (5 bases). Germline CDR1 reads SGDLS; CDR2 reads YYNGEE. The CDR3 is 13 amino acids. The CDR3 DNA follows: TGCGCCAGCAGCGTAGGGGCAGGCAATGAAGCTTTCTTT. This gives the protein CASSVGAGNEAFF.

This rearrangement joins TRBV7-3 to TRBJ2-7, with a weak D call TRBD2 (6 bases). The ends were cut back, 2 bases at V and 3 bases at J, with 8 bases in the middle. Germline-derived CDR1 and CDR2 are SGHTA and FQGTGA. This CDR3 comprises 13 residues. The CDR3 here is CASSLDGSYEQYF. CDR3 in DNA: TGTGCCAGCAGCTTAGACGGGAGCTACGAGCAGTACTTC.

The sample holds one count of this clone. The rearrangement joins TRBV28 to TRBJ2-7; D is perhaps TRBD2 (7 bases). The V gene's germline CDR1 is MDHEN and CDR2 SYDVKM. This CDR3 has 14 amino acids. V was shortened by 4 bases and J by 4 bases, with 14 bases between the two germline ends. The chain's CDR3 is CASSSPGGWYEQYF. Here the CDR3 DNA reads TGTGCCAGCAGTTCCCCGGGGGGCTGGTACGAGCAGTACTTC.

The chain recombines TRBV28 with TRBJ1-5; no firm D call. The V gene lost 2 bases and the J gene lost 10 bases, with 18 bases spanning the gap. CDR3 length: 15 residues. The germline V gene has CDR1 MDHEN and CDR2 SYDVKM. The CDR3 loop is CASSLRPGGWDPQHF. In DNA form, the CDR3 reads TGTGCCAGCAGTTTACGCCCGGGCGGGTGGGATCCCCAGCATTTT. The variable domain in full, completed from reference TRBV28 and TRBJ1-5, reads DVKVTQSSRYLVKRTGEKVFLECVQDMDHENMFWYRQDPGLGLRLIYFSYDVKMKEKGDIPEGYSVSREKKERFSLILESASTNQTSMYLCASSLRPGGWDPQHFGDGTRLSIL.

This chain joins TRBV5-8 and TRBJ2-5; TRBD2 aligns across 7 bases. The J segment lost 1 base and the V segment lost 0 bases, leaving 0 bases of the junction unmatched. The CDR3 consists of 14 residues. Looked up from germline, CDR1 is SGHTS and CDR2 is YDEGEE. The CDR3 is CASSLGGGQETQYF. CDR3 sequence (DNA): TGTGCCAGCAGCTTGGGGGGGGGCCAAGAGACCCAGTACTTC.

As concerns this clone: A far larger clone is off by one base, so a read error is likely. The same CDR3 arises from other DNA sequences in this sample as well. The chain uses TRBV28 and TRBJ1-2, with TRBD1 matching over 7 bases. Per the germline V gene, CDR1 is MDHEN and CDR2 is SYDVKM. Trimming took 5 bases from V and 7 from J; bases not matched to a gene: 13. This CDR3 spans 15 amino acids. CDR3 DNA: TGTGCCAGCAGTCCTTCAGACAGGGACAACCCTGGCTACACCTTC. Translation gives CASSPSDRDNPGYTF.

This chain connects TRBV19 to TRBJ1-3, with D maybe TRBD1 (5 bases). Germline V gene sequence: CDR1 LNHDA, CDR2 SQIVND (reference sequence). This CDR3 is built from 14 residues. Between the trimmed V and J ends, which lost 7 bases and 2 bases, there was a span of 12 bases. CDR3 in DNA: TGTGCCAGTACCAGAGGGGACGCTGGAAACACCATATATTTT. Its translation: CASTRGDAGNTIYF.

The chain employs TRBV30 and TRBJ1-5; possibly TRBD1 for D (5 bases). V shed 5 bases and J shed 6 bases, with 11 bases lying between them. Germline values: CDR1 GTSNPN, CDR2 SVGIG (reference sequence). This CDR3 is built from 12 residues. The CDR3, as DNA: TGTGCCTGGGGTGGGGGTGCTCAGCCCCAGCATTTT. Amino acids: CAWGGGAQPQHF.

This clone was counted many times. The CDR3 region is CASGRTGDGYTF. In DNA form, the CDR3 reads TGTGCCAGCGGGCGGACAGGGGATGGCTACACCTTC. This rearrangement joins TRBV2 to TRBJ1-2; 9 nucleotides agree with TRBD1. The CDR3 loop spans 12 amino acids. Looked up from germline, CDR1 is SNHLY and CDR2 is FYNNEI. Trimming cost V 8 bases and J 6 bases; bases outside gene matches: 4.

The J gene is TRBJ2-2, the V gene TRBV4-3, with TRBD2 matching 7 bases. The trim removed 0 bases at V and 4 bases at J, leaving 5 bases unmatched. The CDR3 is 16 residues long. In germline, CDR1 is LGHNA, CDR2 YSLEER. The CDR3 is CASSQEVTGGTGELFF. The CDR3 bases are TGCGCCAGCAGCCAAGAAGTGACGGGGGGCACCGGGGAGCTGTTTTTT.

As for this clone: A far larger clone is just one base off, so this is likely a read error. Other DNA sequences within the sample encode an identical CDR3. This chain uses TRBV7-2 with TRBJ1-1; 8 bases agree with TRBD1. The V gene's germline CDR1 is SGHTA and CDR2 FQGNSA. The CDR3 consists of 16 residues. V was clipped by 9 bases and J by 0 bases; unmatched bases: 12. CDR3 amino acids: CASSTRGPGVNTEAFF. The CDR3 nucleotides are TGTGCCAGTAGCACCAGGGGGCCGGGGGTGAACACTGAAGCTTTCTTT.

A remark on this clone: The likely explanation is a read error, given a far larger clone one base away. The chain joins TRBV12-5 to TRBJ2-3, with D unclear. The CDR3 extends over 14 amino acids. Germline lookup yields CDR1 LGHNT and CDR2 FRNRAP. V shed 0 bases and J shed 0 bases, with 4 bases lying between them. The CDR3 loop is CASGLVSSTDTQYF. The CDR3 region has the DNA TGTGCTAGTGGTTTGGTGTCGAGCACAGATACGCAGTATTTT.

The genes are TRBV30 and TRBJ2-7; the D gene is possibly TRBD2 (5 bases). The CDR3 is 15 amino acids. The V end lost 1 base, the J end lost 2 bases, and 15 bases lay between the germline ends. Per germline, CDR1 GTSNPN and CDR2 SVGIG (reference sequence). Written as DNA, the CDR3 is TGTGCCTGGAGTGGGGGTGGGAGACCAACCTACGAGCAGTACTTC. Translation gives CAWSGGGRPTYEQYF.